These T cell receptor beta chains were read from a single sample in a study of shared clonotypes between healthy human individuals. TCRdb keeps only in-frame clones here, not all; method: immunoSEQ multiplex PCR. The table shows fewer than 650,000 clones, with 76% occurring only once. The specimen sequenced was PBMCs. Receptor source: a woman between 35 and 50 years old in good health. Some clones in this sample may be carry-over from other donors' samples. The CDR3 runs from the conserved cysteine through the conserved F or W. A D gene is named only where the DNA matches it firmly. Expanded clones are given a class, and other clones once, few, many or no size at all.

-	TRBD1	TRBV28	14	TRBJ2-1	CASIAGGSYNEQFF	TGTGCCAGCATCGCAGGGGGTTCCTACAATGAGCAGTTCTTC
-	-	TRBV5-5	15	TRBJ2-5	CASSFRVAGQETQYF	TGTGCCAGCAGCTTTCGGGTTGCCGGTCAAGAGACCCAGTACTTC
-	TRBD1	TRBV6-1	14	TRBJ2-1	CASIRTGAYNEQFF	TGTGCCAGCATCCGGACAGGGGCATACAATGAGCAGTTCTTC
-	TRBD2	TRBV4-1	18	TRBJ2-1	CASSQGGASGASYNEQFF	TGCGCCAGCAGCCAGGGCGGCGCTAGCGGGGCCTCCTACAATGAGCAGTTCTTC
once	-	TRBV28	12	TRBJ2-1	CASSFPDGGQFF	TGTGCCAGCAGTTTTCCTGACGGGGGGCAGTTCTTC
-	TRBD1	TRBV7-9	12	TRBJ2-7	CASSLDRGEQYF	TGTGCCAGCAGCCTGGACAGGGGCGAGCAGTACTTC
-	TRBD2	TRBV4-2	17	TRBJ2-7	CASSPWRTSGNSYEQYF	TGTGCCAGCAGCCCCTGGCGGACTAGCGGGAACTCCTACGAGCAGTACTTC
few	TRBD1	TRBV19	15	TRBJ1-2	CASSTRQGAGYGYTF	TGTGCCAGTAGTACAAGACAGGGGGCTGGCTATGGCTACACCTTC
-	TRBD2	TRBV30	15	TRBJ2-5	CAWSPPGLAVETQYF	TGTGCCTGGAGTCCACCGGGACTAGCGGTAGAGACCCAGTACTTC
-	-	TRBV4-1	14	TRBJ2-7	CASSQGIFSYGQYF	TGCGCCAGCAGCCAAGGAATTTTCTCCTACGGGCAGTACTTC
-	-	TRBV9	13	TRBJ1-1	CASSATVSTEAFF	TGTGCCAGCAGCGCCACAGTTAGCACTGAAGCTTTCTTT
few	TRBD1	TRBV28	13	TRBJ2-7	CASSPRPDRGRYF	TGTGCCAGCAGTCCTCGCCCGGACAGGGGACGGTACTTC
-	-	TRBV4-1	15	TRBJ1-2	CASSQATGSYYGYTF	TGCGCCAGCAGCCAAGCGACAGGATCCTACTATGGCTACACCTTC
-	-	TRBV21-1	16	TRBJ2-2	CASSETGTRIPGELFF	TGTGCCAGCAGCGAAACCGGGACTAGAATACCCGGGGAGCTGTTTTTT
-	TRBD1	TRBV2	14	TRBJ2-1	CASSRTGGSNEQFF	TGTGCCAGCAGTCGGACAGGGGGTAGCAATGAGCAGTTCTTC
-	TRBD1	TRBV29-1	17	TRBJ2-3	CSVEARPGQGGTDTQYF	TGCAGCGTTGAAGCACGGCCGGGACAGGGGGGCACAGATACGCAGTATTTT
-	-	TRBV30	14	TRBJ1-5	CAWTAGLDNQPQHF	TGTGCCTGGACGGCGGGACTTGACAATCAGCCCCAGCATTTT
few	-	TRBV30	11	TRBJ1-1	CACRVHTEAFF	TGTGCCTGCAGAGTCCACACTGAAGCTTTCTTT
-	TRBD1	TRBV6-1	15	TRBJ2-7	CASSVRTGHSYEQYF	TGTGCCAGCAGTGTTCGGACAGGGCACTCCTACGAGCAGTACTTC
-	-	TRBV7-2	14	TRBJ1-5	CASSLQTGNQPQHF	TGTGCCAGCAGCTTACAAACGGGCAATCAGCCCCAGCATTTT
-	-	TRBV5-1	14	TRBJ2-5	CASSQDTPRETQYF	TGCGCCAGCAGCCAGGACACCCCCCGGGAGACCCAGTACTTC
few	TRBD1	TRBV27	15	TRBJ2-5	CASSLSGQAGRTQYF	TGTGCCAGCAGTTTATCCGGACAGGCCGGCAGGACCCAGTACTTC
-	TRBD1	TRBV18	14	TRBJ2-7	CASSPWDSSYEQYF	TGTGCCAGCTCACCCTGGGACAGCTCCTACGAGCAGTACTTC
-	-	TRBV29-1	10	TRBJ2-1	CSVSNNEQFF	TGCAGCGTTTCCAACAATGAGCAGTTCTTC
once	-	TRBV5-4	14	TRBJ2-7	CASSKDSPSYEQYF	TGTGCCAGCAGCAAAGACAGTCCCTCCTACGAGCAGTACTTC